This TCR beta chain stems from a study of cytomegalovirus exposure and HLA in healthy donors. Findings and caveats of the study: Altogether, 150 or so TCR beta chains were recorded as cytomegalovirus-associated.

Sequencing was performed with immunoSEQ multiplex PCR; in TCRdb, only in-frame clones are kept and a portion is missing. The table has over 100,000 clones, more than 75% seen once; the top ten hold about 6.3%. Regarding this clone: Its antigen is undetermined.

This CDR3 has 18 amino acids. From germline, CDR1 is SNHLY and CDR2 FYNNEI. The J segment lost 1 base and the V segment lost 2 bases, leaving 9 bases of the junction unmatched. This chain connects TRBV2 to TRBJ2-4, with 9 bases matching TRBD2. Sequenced sample: PBMCs. This clonotype was obtained from a woman under 30 in good health and CMV-seropositive. CDR3 sequence (DNA): TGTGCCAGCAGTGAATATGCTAGCGGGGTGGGTGCCAAAAACATTCAGTACTTC. It translates to CASSEYASGVGAKNIQYF.